Below are 27 T cell receptor beta chains sequenced from a single sample in a study of blood T cells in healthy people across ages. Using a J-beta primer mix together with a sample-barcoded 5' primer, a second PCR was run for roughly 7 to 11 cycles. MiXCR was run by TCRdb on the 5' RACE reads, yielding one entry per CDR3 protein. Of hundreds of thousands of distinct CDR3 sequences in the sample, approximately 21% are singletons; the top ten hold approximately 20%. Material for sequencing was blood. The receptors originated from an older man in good health.

This clonotype was counted only a few times. The chain uses TRBV29-1 and TRBJ1-1, with D tentatively TRBD1 (5 bases). Germline V gives CDR1 SQVTM, CDR2 ANQGSEA. With 5 bases removed from V and 6 bases from J, the gap between germline ends came to 19 bases. This CDR3 is 14 amino acids long. In DNA, the CDR3 is TGCAGCGTTCCCGTGTGGGGGAGGGATTCTGAAGCTTTCTTT. Its protein product is CSVPVWGRDSEAFF. The variable domain in full, with the rest retrieved from reference TRBV29-1 and TRBJ1-1, is SAVISQKPSRDICQRGTSLTIQCQVDSQVTMMFWYRQQPGQSLTLIATANQGSEATYESGFVIDKFPISRPNLTFSTLTVSNMSPEDSSIYLCSVPVWGRDSEAFFGQGTRLTVV.

V usage is TRBV20-1 and J usage is TRBJ2-3, with D tentatively TRBD2 (5 bases). The CDR3 extends over 14 amino acids. V lost 3 bases and J lost 6, with 16 bases in between. Germline CDR1 DFQATT, CDR2 SNEGSKA (reference sequence). The CDR3 loop reads CSASLPQGSDTQYF. The CDR3, as DNA: TGCAGTGCTAGTCTGCCTCAAGGGAGTGATACGCAGTATTTT.

This clonotype has just a few counts. The CDR3 is CASSISTGAPSGNTIYF. The CDR3 coding sequence is TGTGCCAGCAGCATATCAACAGGGGCCCCCTCTGGAAACACCATATATTTT. This chain links TRBV28 with TRBJ1-3; TRBD1 agrees at 7 bases. The germline V gene encodes CDR1 MDHEN and CDR2 SYDVKM. V trimming: 6 bases; J trimming: 0 bases; junction bases outside the gene matches: 11. The CDR3 loop spans 17 amino acids.

The rearrangement joins TRBV6-6 to TRBJ1-3; D gene uncertain. Per germline, CDR1 MNHNY and CDR2 SVGAGI (reference sequence). The V gene lost 2 bases and the J gene lost 4 bases, with 12 bases spanning the gap. This CDR3 contains 15 residues. The CDR3 spells CASSYRRDGGNTIYF. The CDR3 DNA follows: TGTGCCAGCAGTTACAGGAGGGATGGAGGAAACACCATATATTTT.

This chain links TRBV7-7 with TRBJ2-5; 15 bases line up with TRBD2. The DNA matches TRBJ2-7 better at its end, which makes the J call doubtful. Germline V gives CDR1 SSHAT, CDR2 FNYEAQ (reference sequence). The CDR3 is 18 amino acids. The CDR3 loop is CASSTRTSGRDIRYEQYV. The DNA for the CDR3 is TGTGCCAGCAGTACACGGACTAGCGGGAGGGATATACGGTACGAGCAGTACGTC.

This clonotype was counted between two and nine times. This chain uses TRBV10-3 with TRBJ2-5; 7 bases are shared with TRBD2. CDR1 is ENHRY, CDR2 SYGVKD, per germline. The CDR3 contains 14 residues. The V segment lost 3 bases and the J segment 4 bases; nucleotides outside the gene matches: 5. CDR3 coding DNA: TGTGCCATCAGTGACTCGGGGGGAGGAGAGACCCAGTACTTC. This translates into CAISDSGGGETQYF.

V and J are TRBV19 and TRBJ1-1; D call uncertain. Germline CDR1 and CDR2: LNHDA and SQIVND (reference sequence). Trimming pared 5 bases from V and 2 bases from J, leaving 15 bases between. The CDR3 spans 15 residues. DNA for the CDR3: TGTGCCAGTAGTCTAACGGGCATGAAAAACACTGAAGCTTTCTTT. It yields the protein CASSLTGMKNTEAFF.

The chain carries TRBV11-2 and TRBJ1-4; D is unclear. In germline, CDR1 is SGHAT, CDR2 FQNNGV. The CDR3 length is 13 residues. The ends were cut back, 1 base at V and 10 bases at J, with 10 bases in the middle. The CDR3 loop is CASSLAGRLKLFF. The CDR3 DNA reads TGTGCCAGCAGCTTAGCCGGGAGACTAAAACTGTTTTTT.

This chain links TRBV12-3 or TRBV12-4 with TRBJ1-6; D perhaps matches TRBD1 (6 bases). Deletions cut 3 bases from V and 10 bases from J, with 13 bases between. CDR3 length equals 14 residues. As DNA, the CDR3 is TGTGCCAGCAGTTTTCAGGGGCCACGATCACCCCTCCACTTT. This sequence encodes CASSFQGPRSPLHF.

There are a few counts of this clonotype. Sequence at one end of the junction differs from germline and may be a read error. The genes are TRBV5-1 and TRBJ2-5, with a weak D call TRBD2 (5 bases). CDR3 size: 15 residues. Looked up from germline, CDR1 is SGHRS and CDR2 is YFSETQ. In DNA, the CDR3 is TGCGCCTGCAGCTTCCCGGGGTTCGTTGGAGAGACCCAGTACTTC. This translates into CACSFPGFVGETQYF.

This clonotype was seen only a few times. The chain has TRBV9 and TRBJ2-3; D might be TRBD2 (5 bases). Trimming left V 4 bases short and J 2 bases short, with 14 bases between. CDR1 is SGDLS, CDR2 YYNGEE, per germline. This CDR3 has 15 amino acids. For the CDR3, the DNA is TGTGCCAGCAGCCCTGTGGACTTATTCACAGATACGCAGTATTTT. This gives the protein CASSPVDLFTDTQYF.

V usage is TRBV19 and J usage is TRBJ1-5, with 8 bases lining up with TRBD1. The J segment lost 6 bases and the V segment lost 4 bases, leaving 5 bases of the junction unmatched. The CDR3 runs 14 residues. Germline CDR1 LNHDA, CDR2 SQIVND (reference sequence). CDR3 in DNA: TGTGCCAGTAGTAGTCAGGGGGCGTTTCAGCCCCAGCATTTT. Amino acids: CASSSQGAFQPQHF.

This sequence joins TRBV12-3 or TRBV12-4 and TRBJ1-3; weak D call: TRBD1 (6 bases). The CDR3 has 15 amino acids. Trimming shortened V by 2 bases and J by 3 bases, and 11 bases separated the two germline ends. The CDR3 nucleotides read TGTGCCAGCAGTTTACGGGGGGCAAGTGGAAACACCATATATTTT. As protein: CASSLRGASGNTIYF.

J is TRBJ2-3 and V is TRBV7-3, with TRBD1 as a possible D gene (5 bases). Looked up from germline, CDR1 is SGHTA and CDR2 is FQGTGA. V lost 6 bases and J lost 0, with 10 bases in between. The CDR3 totals 14 residues. As DNA, the CDR3 is TGTGCCAGCAGTACTCACAGGAGCACAGATACGCAGTATTTT. Translated: CASSTHRSTDTQYF.

J is TRBJ2-7 and V is TRBV5-6; 8 positions match TRBD1. The V and J ends lost 5 bases and 1 base, in that order; junction bases with no gene match: 8. This CDR3 spans 15 amino acids. The germline V gene encodes CDR1 SGHDT and CDR2 YYEEEE. The CDR3 region is CASRGRQGTSYEQYV. CDR3 DNA: TGTGCCAGCAGGGGAAGACAGGGGACTTCCTACGAGCAGTACGTC.

In this sample, this clonotype turned up a few times. This sequence joins TRBV6-2 or TRBV6-3 and TRBJ1-1; 7 bases match TRBD1. This CDR3 has 12 residues. The V segment lost 6 bases and the J segment 7 bases; nucleotides outside the gene matches: 5. Germline loops: CDR1 MNHEY, CDR2 SVGEGT. CDR3 nucleotide sequence: TGTGCCAGCAGCACGGGACAGAGTGAAGCTTTCTTT. Translated: CASSTGQSEAFF.

About this clonotype itself: The conserved phenylalanine or tryptophan normally closing the CDR3 is absent here, so this likely arose from a read error. The V gene is TRBV12-3 or TRBV12-4, the J gene TRBJ2-3; D unclear. Trimming cost V 6 bases and J 0 bases, with 4 bases left between them. This CDR3 region has 12 residues. The CDR3 reads CASRGSTDTQYS. The CDR3 DNA reads as TGTGCCAGCAGAGGGAGCACAGATACGCAGTATTCT.

The table lists this clonotype with a few counts. The chain has TRBV7-9 and TRBJ2-3; weak D call: TRBD1 (5 bases). V was pared by 3 bases and J by 2 bases, with 9 bases between. CDR3 length: 14 residues. In germline, CDR1 is SEHNR, CDR2 FQNEAQ (reference sequence). For the CDR3, the DNA is TGTGCCAGCAGCTTCCGACAGCCCACAGATACGCAGTATTTT. This encodes CASSFRQPTDTQYF. The full variable domain, completed using reference TRBV7-9 and TRBJ2-3, is DTGVSQNPRHKITKRGQNVTFRCDPISEHNRLYWYRQTLGQGPEFLTYFQNEAQLEKSRLLSDRFSAERPKGSFSTLEIQRTEQGDSAMYLCASSFRQPTDTQYFGPGTRLTVL.

This chain uses TRBV6-6 with TRBJ2-2; 12 nucleotides match TRBD2. CDR3 length: 16 residues. The trim removed 3 bases at V and 6 bases at J, leaving 5 bases unmatched. Germline V lookup: CDR1 MNHNY, CDR2 SVGAGI (reference sequence). CDR3 in DNA: TGTGCCAGCAGTTATTCGACTAGCGGGGGTTCCGGGGAGCTGTTTTTT. Its translation: CASSYSTSGGSGELFF.

This clonotype showed up just a few times. The gene calls are TRBV3-1 and TRBJ2-1, with TRBD1 matching over 8 bases. Germline V gene sequence: CDR1 LGHDT, CDR2 YNNKEL (reference sequence). This CDR3 contains 15 residues. V shed 4 bases, J shed 7 bases, and the junction held 9 bases outside the gene matches. The CDR3 DNA sequence: TGTGCCAGCAGCCCCCAAGGACAGGGAATAAATGAGCAGTTCTTC. Protein product: CASSPQGQGINEQFF.

This clonotype was observed a few times. The chain has TRBV7-9 and TRBJ2-1, with 9 bases identical to TRBD2. The CDR3 is made up of 16 amino acids. Trimming took 7 bases from V and 2 from J; bases not matched to a gene: 9. Germline loops: CDR1 SEHNR, CDR2 FQNEAQ (reference sequence). The DNA for the CDR3 is TGTGCCAGCAACGATCCTAGCGGGGAACCCTACAATGAGCAGTTCTTC. It yields the protein CASNDPSGEPYNEQFF.

This chain links TRBV12-3 or TRBV12-4 with TRBJ1-2, with 10 nucleotides matching TRBD1. With V trimmed by 7 bases and J by 5 bases, 13 bases remained unmatched. The CDR3 totals 16 residues. This chain's CDR3 is CASTPIVGTGVYGYTF. The CDR3 coding sequence is TGTGCCAGCACCCCAATAGTCGGGACAGGGGTTTATGGCTACACCTTC.

With respect to this clonotype: The junction does not match germline at one end; this may be a read error. The V gene is TRBV10-3, the J gene TRBJ2-3; D possibly corresponds to TRBD2 (5 bases). This CDR3 is built from 12 residues. Germline CDR1 ENHRY, CDR2 SYGVKD. The CDR3 loop is CAITESGDTQYF. CDR3 nucleotides: TGTGCCATCACTGAGTCGGGGGATACGCAGTATTTT.

This clonotype was counted only a few times. The chain links TRBV3-1 to TRBJ2-7, with a tentative D call TRBD2 (6 bases). Between the trimmed V and J ends, which lost 6 bases and 3 bases, there was a span of 12 bases. This CDR3 region has 13 residues. Germline CDR1 LGHDT, CDR2 YNNKEL (reference sequence). The CDR3 loop is CASRDGRDYEQYF. DNA of the CDR3: TGTGCCAGCAGGGACGGGAGAGACTACGAGCAGTACTTC.

This clonotype was found a few times. The chain joins TRBV20-1 to TRBJ2-1; D may be TRBD2 (6 bases). This CDR3 has 15 amino acids. Trimming took off 3 bases at V and 3 bases at J, with 15 bases between the two ends. Germline lookup yields CDR1 DFQATT and CDR2 SNEGSKA (reference sequence). CDR3 coding DNA: TGCAGTGCTAGTGACGGGAGTTCGATCTACAATGAGCAGTTCTTC. It codes for CSASDGSSIYNEQFF.

This chain connects TRBV10-3 to TRBJ2-3, with TRBD2 matching 10 bases. CDR3 size: 16 residues. The germline CDR1 and CDR2 sequences are ENHRY and SYGVKD. Germline trimming cut 4 bases from V and 3 bases from J; bases unmatched to any gene: 7. CDR3 nucleotide sequence: TGTGCCATCAGTGGAGCTAGCGGGAGTGCAACAGATACGCAGTATTTT. Its translation: CAISGASGSATDTQYF.

The V and J genes are TRBV24-1 and TRBJ2-3; 8 positions match TRBD1. The CDR3 runs 17 residues. V dropped 1 base and J dropped 0; count of bases not matched to a gene: 5. Germline CDR1 reads KGHDR; CDR2 reads SFDVKD. CDR3 sequence: CATSDFGRGRSTDTQYF. As DNA, the CDR3 is TGTGCCACCAGTGATTTCGGCAGGGGGCGCAGCACAGATACGCAGTATTTT.